This is a list of T cell receptor beta chains from one sample in a study of cytomegalovirus exposure and HLA in healthy donors. The assay was immunoSEQ multiplex PCR, and TCRdb's table has in-frame clones only and misses some. The table shows about 82,000 clones, with 65% to 75% occurring only once. Sequencing was done on a sample of PBMCs. Receptors originate from a man younger than 45 in good health and CMV-seropositive. CDR3s include the opening cysteine and the closing phenylalanine or tryptophan. D genes are given only for firm matches. Clone size is stated in some rows and not others, as once, few, many or a class when expanded.

d_gene,v_gene,abundance,j_gene,CDR3nt,CDR3aa
.,TRBV28,.,TRBJ1-4,TGTGCCAGCACCCCATCCACCAGTAATGAAAAACTGTTTTTT,CASTPSTSNEKLFF
.,TRBV29-1,.,TRBJ2-1,TGCAGCGTAGCGGACAATGAGCAGTTCTTC,CSVADNEQFF
TRBD1,TRBV5-4,.,TRBJ2-7,TGTGCCAGCAGCTCAGCAGGGGGCCTAAACGAGCAGTACTTC,CASSSAGGLNEQYF
.,TRBV5-4,.,TRBJ1-2,TGTGCCAGCGCCGGGAGTAACTATGGCTACACCTTC,CASAGSNYGYTF
.,TRBV5-6,.,TRBJ1-2,TGTGCCAGCAGCTTGGTAACAGGGAACGGCTACACCTTC,CASSLVTGNGYTF
TRBD1,TRBV19,.,TRBJ2-1,TGTGCCAGTAGTAGGCCGGGACAGAGCTACAATGAGCAGTTCTTC,CASSRPGQSYNEQFF
TRBD2,TRBV20-1,few,TRBJ2-7,TGCGGTCTAGCGGGCGCCTCCGAGCAGTACTTC,CGLAGASEQYF
.,TRBV30,.,TRBJ1-4,TGTGCCTGTACTCCCCTTGGTGCAACTAATGAAAAACTGTTTTTT,CACTPLGATNEKLFF
.,TRBV2,.,TRBJ1-1,TGTGCCAGCAGTGGCCCCCGGGGAGCTGAAGCTTTCTTT,CASSGPRGAEAFF
TRBD1,TRBV4-2,many,TRBJ1-1,TGTGCCAGCAGCCAGAACAGGGGTGAAGCTTTCTTT,CASSQNRGEAFF
.,TRBV4-2,.,TRBJ1-3,TGTGCCAGCAGCCAAGAGGCGACTGAGGTCTCTGGAAACACCATATATTTT,CASSQEATEVSGNTIYF
.,TRBV28,.,TRBJ1-5,TGTGCCATTGGCCAGCCCCAGCATTTT,CAIGQPQHF
TRBD2,TRBV6-1,.,TRBJ2-1,TGTGCCAGCAGTGAGGGGAGGGTGCATGAGCAGTTCTTC,CASSEGRVHEQFF
.,TRBV4-3,.,TRBJ2-7,TGCGCCAGCAGCGTTGACAGCTACTCTTACGAGCAGTACTTC,CASSVDSYSYEQYF
TRBD2,TRBV7-2,.,TRBJ2-1,TGTGCCAGCAGCTTCGCGGGAGTGGGGATGGGGCTTTACAATGAGCAGTTCTTC,CASSFAGVGMGLYNEQFF
TRBD1,TRBV4-1,.,TRBJ2-7,TGCGCCAGCAGCCAAGTTCCAGTTAGGACAGGTACCTACGAGCAGTACTTC,CASSQVPVRTGTYEQYF
.,TRBV7-3,many,TRBJ1-1,TGTGCCAGCAGCTTAAAGGGAGACACTGAAGCTTTCTTT,CASSLKGDTEAFF
.,TRBV6-5,.,TRBJ1-5,TGTGCCAGCAGTTACGCAGGGGCCAATCAGCCCCAGCATTTT,CASSYAGANQPQHF
TRBD2,TRBV15,.,TRBJ2-5,TGTGCCACCAGCATTAGCGGGTACCAAGAGACCCAGTACTTC,CATSISGYQETQYF
TRBD2,TRBV7-6,.,TRBJ2-2,TGTGCCAGCAGCTTAGGACTAGCGGGAGGGAACACCGGGGAGCTGTTTTTT,CASSLGLAGGNTGELFF
TRBD2,TRBV5-4,.,TRBJ2-2,TGTGCCAGCAGCTTGGGGGACTACCTCACCGGGGAGCTGTTTTTT,CASSLGDYLTGELFF
TRBD1,TRBV4-3,.,TRBJ1-2,TGCGCCAGCAGTCGGGGACAGGGTAACTATGGCTACACCTTC,CASSRGQGNYGYTF
TRBD1,TRBV10-3,.,TRBJ2-7,TGTGCCATCAGTGTTGGACAGGGGGTGTTGTACGAGCAGTACTTC,CAISVGQGVLYEQYF
TRBD1,TRBV15,few,TRBJ1-5,TGTGCCACCAGCAGAGATCTCGGGACAGGGAATCAGCCCCAGCATTTT,CATSRDLGTGNQPQHF
TRBD2,TRBV30,.,TRBJ2-1,TGTGCCTGGAGGCGACTAGCTTCAAACCCGTTCTTC,CAWRRLASNPFF
.,TRBV4-1,once,TRBJ1-1,TGCGCCAGCAGCCTGCCAGAAGGCAGGAGGCCTGAAGCTTTCTTT,CASSLPEGRRPEAFF
.,TRBV11-1,.,TRBJ2-7,TGTGCCAGCAGCCCTGGGGCCGAGCAGTACTTC,CASSPGAEQYF
.,TRBV2,.,TRBJ1-1,TGTGCCAGCAGTGCAAACAGGAATATGAACACTGAAGCTTTCTTT,CASSANRNMNTEAFF
TRBD1,TRBV5-1,.,TRBJ1-3,TGCGCCAGCAGCTTGGAGACAGGGCTTGGAAACACCATATATTTT,CASSLETGLGNTIYF
.,TRBV7-6,few,TRBJ1-1,TGTGCCAGCAGCTCCCCCCCGACGGACGGGGACACTGAAGCTTTCTTT,CASSSPPTDGDTEAFF
TRBD1,TRBV9,.,TRBJ2-5,TGTGCCAGCAGCCCGGTAGGGGGCGCAGAGACCCAGTACTTC,CASSPVGGAETQYF
.,TRBV7-9,.,TRBJ1-5,TGTGCCAGCAGCTTAGCCCGGGGGTTCGAGGGGCCCCAGCATTTT,CASSLARGFEGPQHF
.,TRBV19,.,TRBJ2-6,TGTGCCAGTAGTTCGGGGACTGGGGCCAACGTCCTGACTTTC,CASSSGTGANVLTF
.,TRBV11-3,once,TRBJ2-7,TGTGCCAGCAGCCCTTCGGTATACTCCTACGAGCAGTACTTC,CASSPSVYSYEQYF
TRBD1,TRBV9,.,TRBJ2-7,TGTGCCAGCAGCGTAGGAGGACAGGGGTACGAGCAGTACTTC,CASSVGGQGYEQYF
TRBD2,TRBV4-3,medium-sized,TRBJ2-7,TGCGCCAGCAGCCAAGAGGCGGGACTAGCGGACGAGCAGTACTTC,CASSQEAGLADEQYF
.,TRBV2,.,TRBJ2-7,TGTGCCAGCACCTTGGGGACTCCCTACGAGCAGTACTTC,CASTLGTPYEQYF
.,TRBV5-1,.,TRBJ2-3,TGCGCCAGCAGCTTCAAAGATACGCAGTATTTT,CASSFKDTQYF
.,TRBV29-1,once,TRBJ2-2,TGCAGCGTTGTGCAGGGCACTAACACCGGGGAGCTGTTTTTT,CSVVQGTNTGELFF
TRBD2,TRBV2,.,TRBJ2-5,TGTGCCAGCAGTCCTAGCGGGGGGCTGACCCAGTACTTC,CASSPSGGLTQYF
.,TRBV28,.,TRBJ2-1,TGTGCCACCCTGGACACTTACAATGAGCAGTTCTTC,CATLDTYNEQFF
TRBD1,TRBV19,.,TRBJ1-5,TGTGCCAGTAGGTACAGGGGGCTGGGCAATCAGCCCCAGCATTTT,CASRYRGLGNQPQHF
.,TRBV6-6,few,TRBJ2-7,TGTGCCAGCAGTTACTCCACAGACGTGGCCTACGAGCAGTACTTC,CASSYSTDVAYEQYF
.,TRBV6-5,.,TRBJ2-2,TGTGCCAGCAGTTTAAACACAGGGAACACCGGGGAGCTGTTTTTT,CASSLNTGNTGELFF
.,TRBV28,few,TRBJ1-1,TGTGCCAGCAGTCGAAGCAGGGACACTGAAGCTTTCTTT,CASSRSRDTEAFF
TRBD2,TRBV28,.,TRBJ2-7,TGTGCCAGCAGTGCGGGAGATAGGGTCGAGCAGTACTTC,CASSAGDRVEQYF
TRBD2,TRBV19,.,TRBJ2-3,TGTGCCAGTAGCTTTACTAGCGGGAGGGCCATCGATACGCAGTATTTT,CASSFTSGRAIDTQYF
.,TRBV5-1,.,TRBJ2-7,TGCGCCAGCAGCTTGGGCCGGGAGTACGAGCAGTACTTC,CASSLGREYEQYF
.,TRBV5-1,.,TRBJ1-3,TGCGCCAGCAGCTTGGGCGGGGTAGGCACCATATATTTT,CASSLGGVGTIYF
TRBD1,TRBV5-4,few,TRBJ2-5,TGTGCCAGCAGCCTAAGGAGACAGGGGGTAGGAGAGACCCAGTACTTC,CASSLRRQGVGETQYF
TRBD1,TRBV5-1,.,TRBJ2-1,TGCGCCAGCAGCTTAACGACAGGGGGTTCCTACAATGAGCAGTTCTTC,CASSLTTGGSYNEQFF
.,TRBV10-1,.,TRBJ1-3,TGCGCCAGCAACCGAGACTCCGAGAAGGTCGTATATTTT,CASNRDSEKVVYF